Shown below are 28 T cell receptor beta chains from a single sample sequenced in a study of blood T cell repertoires in COVID-19. Produced via immunoSEQ multiplex PCR; TCRdb's table is partial and in-frame only. Seen here are 150,000 to 200,000 clones, roughly 89% observed once, and the top ten hold 3% to 4.5%. Sequenced: peripheral blood. The receptors were sampled from a young man with active or convalescent COVID-19.

A few counts support this clone. CDR3: CASSQGRGQGGYGYTF. The CDR3, as DNA: TGCGCCAGCAGCCAGGGGCGGGGGCAGGGCGGATATGGCTACACCTTC. The rearrangement uses TRBV4-1 and TRBJ1-2; the D gene is possibly TRBD1 (6 bases). The CDR3 loop spans 16 amino acids. V was trimmed by 3 bases and J by 5 bases, leaving 19 bases between them. Germline values: CDR1 MGHRA, CDR2 YSYEKL.

The chain is built from TRBV11-3 and TRBJ1-1, with TRBD1 as a possible D gene (5 bases). CDR1 and CDR2 (germline): SGHNT, YENEEA. The V end was cut by 1 base, the J end by 10 bases, with 10 bases between. The CDR3 is 12 amino acids. CDR3 DNA sequence: TGTGCCAGCAGCTTAGGTCAGGGTGGAGCTTTCTTT. It specifies CASSLGQGGAFF.

The table lists this clone with a count of one. The chain recombines TRBV19 with TRBJ1-2; D possibly corresponds to TRBD1 (6 bases). With 5 bases removed from V and 4 bases from J, the gap between germline ends came to 14 bases. The CDR3 has 14 residues. CDR1 is LNHDA, CDR2 SQIVND, per germline (reference sequence). CDR3 region: CASSLTGTLYGYTF. The CDR3 coding sequence is TGTGCCAGTAGTTTGACTGGGACACTCTATGGCTACACCTTC.

The rearrangement uses TRBV5-1 and TRBJ1-2, with 10 positions matching TRBD1. The CDR3 extends over 14 amino acids. CDR1 SGHRS and CDR2 YFSETQ come from the germline V gene. V dropped 4 bases and J dropped 6; count of bases not matched to a gene: 6. CDR3 sequence reads: CASSLGTGANGYTF. CDR3 in DNA: TGCGCCAGCAGCCTGGGGACAGGGGCTAATGGCTACACCTTC.

CDR3: CASTSAGGSYNEQFF. The CDR3 DNA follows: TGCGCCAGTACCTCTGCAGGGGGATCCTACAATGAGCAGTTCTTC. This sequence joins TRBV5-1 and TRBJ2-1; 7 nucleotides align to TRBD1. The CDR3 runs 15 residues. Germline V gene lookup returns CDR1 SGHRS and CDR2 YFSETQ. V was pared by 8 bases and J by 1 base, with 9 bases of the junction left unmatched.

This clone has just one count. The rearrangement uses TRBV4-1 and TRBJ1-1; TRBD1 aligns across 9 bases. The CDR3 is 15 amino acids. The V gene's germline CDR1 is MGHRA and CDR2 YSYEKL. Unmatched junction bases numbered 7, after V lost 4 bases and J lost 4 bases. CDR3 amino acids: CASSPGQGKFTEAFF. CDR3 sequence (DNA): TGCGCCAGCAGCCCCGGACAGGGGAAGTTCACTGAAGCTTTCTTT.

The chain is built from TRBV6-5 and TRBJ1-1; tentative D call: TRBD1 (5 bases). Trimming removed 5 bases from V and 1 base from J, with 11 bases in between. The germline V gene encodes CDR1 MNHEY and CDR2 SVGAGI. The CDR3 runs to 14 residues. CDR3 in amino acids: CASSKRQGNTEAFF. The CDR3 DNA sequence: TGTGCCAGCAGTAAACGCCAGGGGAACACTGAAGCTTTCTTT.

The rearrangement joins TRBV9 to TRBJ1-3; no clear D. CDR1 and CDR2 (germline): SGDLS, YYNGEE. With 4 bases removed from V and 1 base from J, the gap between germline ends came to 9 bases. The length of the CDR3 is 14 residues. Here the CDR3 reads CASSQDPSGNTIYF. CDR3 in DNA: TGTGCCAGCAGCCAGGATCCTTCTGGAAACACCATATATTTT.

The V gene is TRBV2, the J gene TRBJ2-1, with 11 positions matching TRBD1. Germline V gene sequence: CDR1 SNHLY, CDR2 FYNNEI. This CDR3 comprises 16 residues. The V and J ends lost 8 bases and 5 bases, in that order; junction bases with no gene match: 11. The CDR3 coding sequence is TGTGCCAGCCATCCTCCCGGGACAGGGGGACACAATGAGCAGTTCTTC. It codes for CASHPPGTGGHNEQFF. The variable domain in full, with the rest retrieved from reference TRBV2 and TRBJ2-1, is EPEVTQTPSHQVTQMGQEVILRCVPISNHLYFYWYRQILGQKVEFLVSFYNNEISEKSEIFDDQFSVERPDGSNFTLKIRSTKLEDSAMYFCASHPPGTGGHNEQFFGPGTRLTVL.

The chain uses TRBV2 and TRBJ2-5, with D possibly matching TRBD1 (5 bases). Germline assignment: CDR1 SNHLY and CDR2 FYNNEI. The CDR3 consists of 15 residues. The V gene lost 2 bases and the J gene lost 4 bases, with 14 bases spanning the gap. The chain's CDR3 is CASSEQGSTGETQYF. The CDR3 region has the DNA TGTGCCAGCAGTGAACAGGGAAGTACGGGAGAGACCCAGTACTTC.

The V call is TRBV6-5, the J call TRBJ2-7; 7 bases align to TRBD1. Germline V gene lookup returns CDR1 MNHEY and CDR2 SVGAGI. V shed 6 bases and J 3 bases; nucleotides not matched to a gene: 11. The CDR3 is made up of 15 amino acids. Here the CDR3 reads CASRTLDRDHYEQYF. In DNA, the CDR3 is TGTGCCAGCAGAACACTAGACAGGGATCACTACGAGCAGTACTTC.

The chain combines TRBV20-1 with TRBJ1-4; D gene uncertain. The V and J ends lost 2 bases and 10 bases respectively, with 5 bases between them. The length of the CDR3 is 10 residues. Germline loops: CDR1 DFQATT, CDR2 SNEGSKA (reference sequence). In DNA, the CDR3 is TGCAGTGCTAGAACGGGAAAACTGTTTTTT. Amino acids: CSARTGKLFF.

This chain joins TRBV2 and TRBJ1-2; D is perhaps TRBD1 (6 bases). The ends were cut back, 5 bases at V and 8 bases at J, with 21 bases in the middle. CDR3 length equals 15 residues. The germline CDR1 and CDR2 sequences are SNHLY and FYNNEI. The CDR3 spells CASSLAPGATYGYTF. In DNA, the CDR3 is TGTGCCAGCAGTCTTGCTCCAGGGGCGACGTACGGCTACACCTTC.

This chain uses TRBV2 with TRBJ1-5, with 8 bases that match TRBD1. This CDR3 has 16 amino acids. The junction had 8 bases not matched to a gene; V was cut back by 6 bases and J by 1 base. The germline V gene encodes CDR1 SNHLY and CDR2 FYNNEI. CDR3 coding DNA: TGTGCCAGCAGGGACGACAGGGGAAGGAGCAATCAGCCCCAGCATTTT. As protein: CASRDDRGRSNQPQHF.

The chain has TRBV4-1 and TRBJ1-5; D not certain. The germline V gene encodes CDR1 MGHRA and CDR2 YSYEKL. The V end lost 0 bases, the J end lost 2 bases, and 5 bases lay between the germline ends. This CDR3 has 14 residues. CDR3 in amino acids: CASSQDRGNQPQHF. CDR3 coding DNA: TGCGCCAGCAGCCAAGATCGGGGCAATCAGCCCCAGCATTTT.

This clone occurred a few times. This chain connects TRBV29-1 to TRBJ1-3; weak D call: TRBD1 (5 bases). The germline CDR1 and CDR2 sequences are SQVTM and ANQGSEA. The CDR3 is made up of 13 amino acids. Trimming pared 5 bases from V and 0 bases from J, leaving 8 bases between. The CDR3 reads CSVWGSSGNTIYF. The CDR3 nucleotides are TGCAGCGTTTGGGGCAGCTCTGGAAACACCATATATTTT.

The rearrangement links TRBV5-6 to TRBJ1-2; 9 bases agree with TRBD1. The CDR3 consists of 16 residues. Germline-derived CDR1 and CDR2 are SGHDT and YYEEEE. V lost 2 bases to trimming and J lost 8 bases; unmatched junction nucleotides: 13. CDR3 loop: CASSFRNLETGGGYTF. CDR3 DNA: TGTGCCAGCAGCTTTCGGAACCTGGAGACAGGGGGAGGCTACACCTTC.

The chain uses TRBV24-1 and TRBJ2-5; TRBD1 matches at 12 bases. Germline CDR1 KGHDR, CDR2 SFDVKD. V lost 10 bases to trimming and J lost 2 bases; unmatched junction nucleotides: 4. The CDR3 is made up of 14 amino acids. CDR3 nucleotides: TGTGCCACGGGGACAGGGGGCGGACAAGAGACCCAGTACTTC. Translating it yields CATGTGGGQETQYF.

The V gene is TRBV5-1, the J gene TRBJ1-5; TRBD1 agrees at 8 bases. CDR1 and CDR2 from the germline V gene are SGHRS and YFSETQ. Losses at the gene ends were 4 bases for V and 4 bases for J; bases not matched to a gene: 4. The CDR3 is 14 amino acids. The CDR3 reads CASSITGGNQPQHF. CDR3 nucleotide sequence: TGCGCCAGCAGCATAACAGGGGGTAATCAGCCCCAGCATTTT.

CDR3 protein: CASSVEVGGALYEQYF. DNA of the CDR3: TGTGCCAGCAGCGTGGAGGTCGGGGGGGCCCTTTACGAGCAGTACTTC. V is TRBV9 and J is TRBJ2-7; TRBD2 matches 8 bases. The trim removed 2 bases at V and 4 bases at J, leaving 11 bases unmatched. CDR1 and CDR2 from the germline V gene are SGDLS and YYNGEE. CDR3 length: 16 amino acids.

This sequence joins TRBV4-1 and TRBJ2-7; TRBD2 agrees at 10 bases. Trimming removed 3 bases from V and 5 bases from J; junction bases left unmatched: 7. Germline CDR1 and CDR2: MGHRA and YSYEKL. This CDR3 comprises 15 residues. This chain's CDR3 is CASSQNLAGANEQYF. The CDR3 nucleotides read TGCGCCAGCAGCCAGAACCTAGCGGGAGCCAACGAGCAGTACTTC.

This clone was observed a single time. V usage is TRBV28 and J usage is TRBJ2-5; maybe TRBD1 (6 bases). Germline V gene lookup returns CDR1 MDHEN and CDR2 SYDVKM. The CDR3 is made up of 13 amino acids. Trimming pared 6 bases from V and 5 bases from J, leaving 13 bases between. CDR3 residues: CASRDGGGETQYF. The CDR3 bases are TGTGCCAGCAGAGATGGGGGCGGGGAGACCCAGTACTTC.

The gene calls are TRBV11-3 and TRBJ2-2, with TRBD1 matching 11 bases. The junction had 3 bases not matched to a gene; V was cut back by 3 bases and J by 3 bases. Germline V gene sequence: CDR1 SGHNT, CDR2 YENEEA. The length of the CDR3 is 16 residues. CDR3 in DNA: TGTGCCAGCAGCTTTGGACAGGGGGCAGACACCGGGGAGCTGTTTTTT. This codes for CASSFGQGADTGELFF.

V gene TRBV5-1 combines with J gene TRBJ1-1, with 9 bases fitting TRBD1. From germline, CDR1 is SGHRS and CDR2 YFSETQ. V lost 2 bases to trimming and J lost 1 base; unmatched junction nucleotides: 3. This CDR3 is built from 15 residues. As DNA, the CDR3 is TGCGCCAGCAGCTTTCGGACAGGGGCGAACACTGAAGCTTTCTTT. Its translation: CASSFRTGANTEAFF.

This chain links TRBV2 with TRBJ2-7, with TRBD2 as a possible D gene (5 bases). CDR1 and CDR2 (germline): SNHLY, FYNNEI. The CDR3 length is 14 residues. Trimming cost V 10 bases and J 4 bases, with 20 bases left between them. CDR3 nucleotides: TGTGCCAACTCGAACCCGCGGGTTGGGTACGAGCAGTACTTC. Protein: CANSNPRVGYEQYF.

The V gene is TRBV10-2, the J gene TRBJ2-1; TRBD2 agrees at 9 bases. This CDR3 comprises 16 residues. V gave up 3 bases and J gave up 7 bases; unmatched junction bases: 10. Germline loops: CDR1 WSHSY, CDR2 SAAADI. CDR3 coding DNA: TGCGCCAGCAGTGACATTAGCGGGGGAAGCGGTAATGAGCAGTTCTTC. This translates into CASSDISGGSGNEQFF.

This clone has a handful of counts. The chain couples TRBV18 to TRBJ1-6; 7 bases match TRBD1. This CDR3 comprises 18 residues. In germline, CDR1 is KGHSH, CDR2 LQKENI. V trimming: 3 bases; J trimming: 0 bases; junction bases outside the gene matches: 8. In DNA form, the CDR3 reads TGTGCCAGCTCACCCATAAGACAGGGCAGCTCCTATAATTCACCCCTCCACTTT. Its protein product is CASSPIRQGSSYNSPLHF.

The chain recombines TRBV19 with TRBJ1-4; maybe TRBD1 (6 bases). CDR3 length equals 13 residues. Germline-derived CDR1 and CDR2 are LNHDA and SQIVND (reference sequence). V lost 10 bases to trimming and J lost 7 bases, with 16 bases between them. CDR3 loop: CATDGQSREKLFF. DNA of the CDR3: TGTGCCACCGACGGACAGTCCCGTGAAAAACTGTTTTTT.